This T cell receptor beta chain was found in a study of blood T cell repertoires in COVID-19. Study in general: Italy, Spain and the United States were the sources of the convalescent and acute COVID-19 samples. The cDNA or gDNA used as material had been derived from T cells, B-cell-depleted T cells, or PBMCs.

Original analysis: Reference gene primer amplification gave estimated nucleated cell counts. The data were produced by immunoSEQ multiplex PCR, yet TCRdb's version contains in-frame clones alone and is incomplete. V, J and clone size were drawn from that table, and D and trimming were deduced from the DNA. The sample lists about 130,000 clones, under 85% seen once, with 12% in the top ten. This CDR3 region has 14 residues. Germline assignment: CDR1 MNHEY and CDR2 SMNVEV (reference sequence). Germline trimming cut 5 bases from V and 4 bases from J; bases unmatched to any gene: 2. Material for sequencing was peripheral blood. The V gene is TRBV27, the J gene TRBJ2-1; 10 nucleotides match TRBD2. This clonotype originated in a woman aged 60-70 years with acute or convalescent COVID-19. The CDR3 bases are TGTGCCAGCAGTGTTAGCGGGGGGTACAATGAGCAGTTCTTC. Amino acid sequence: CASSVSGGYNEQFF.